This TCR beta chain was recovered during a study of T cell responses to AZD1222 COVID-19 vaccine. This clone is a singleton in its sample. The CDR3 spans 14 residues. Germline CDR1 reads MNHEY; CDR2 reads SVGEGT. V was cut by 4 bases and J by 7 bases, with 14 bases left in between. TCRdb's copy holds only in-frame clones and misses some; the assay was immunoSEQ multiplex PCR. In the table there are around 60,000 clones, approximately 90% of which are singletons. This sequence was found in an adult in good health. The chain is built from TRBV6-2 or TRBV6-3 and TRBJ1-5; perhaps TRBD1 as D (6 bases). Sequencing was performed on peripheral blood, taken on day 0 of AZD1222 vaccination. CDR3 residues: CASSFLHGGQPQHF. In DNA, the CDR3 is TGTGCCAGCAGTTTCCTCCACGGGGGCCAGCCCCAGCATTTT.